Listed below are T cell receptor beta chains from one sample, sequenced in a study of regulatory T cells in long-lasting Graves disease. TCRdb ran MiXCR on the multiplex PCR reads and lists one entry per CDR3 protein. Among about 620,000 distinct CDR3 sequences, roughly 15% were seen once, and the ten largest hold approximately 20%. Another study also made use of these data, one on T cells in Graves' hyperthyroidism and ophthalmopathy.

Material: peripheral blood mononuclear cells (PBMCs), obtained at new diagnosis, from a patient treated with antithyroid drugs. These receptors came from a woman between 25 and 40 years old with Graves disease. Each CDR3 is given without its conserved first and last residue. The D gene is left open where the match is weak.

j_gene,v_gene,d_gene,CDR3aa
TRBJ1-2,TRBV5-1,NA,ASSLDSPAAEGGYT
TRBJ2-7,TRBV12-3/TRBV12-4,NA,ASRVAASWDEQY
TRBJ2-1,TRBV7-3,NA,ASSRGISYNEQF
TRBJ1-1,TRBV7-8,NA,ASSPQAGTHDTEAF
TRBJ2-3,TRBV13,NA,ASSPAPSPTDTQY
TRBJ1-2,TRBV6-1,NA,ASRNGYGYT
TRBJ1-5,TRBV20-1,NA,SAALTAQH
TRBJ2-1,TRBV20-1,TRBD2,SARDQGLAGPYNEQF
TRBJ1-1,TRBV7-8,NA,ASSRGQETYMNTEAF
TRBJ1-2,TRBV7-9,TRBD1,ASSLGPRGLPNGYT
TRBJ2-5,TRBV20-1,NA,SALGRQETQY
TRBJ2-7,TRBV20-1,NA,SAPFSTATYEQY
TRBJ1-4,TRBV2,NA,ASRESTRGKLF
TRBJ2-3,TRBV29-1,TRBD1,SSTRTGGSSTTDTQY
TRBJ1-2,TRBV6-2/TRBV6-3,NA,ASRSALGGKSYT
TRBJ2-2,TRBV20-1,NA,SARSPNTGELF
TRBJ1-2,TRBV7-2,NA,ATARGSDYGYT
TRBJ2-7,TRBV7-2,NA,ASSLLGTTYEQY
TRBJ2-7,TRBV6-2/TRBV6-3,TRBD1,ASSYSGTGPYEQY
TRBJ1-6,TRBV10-3,NA,AISDRGASNSPLH
TRBJ2-5,TRBV28,NA,ASSYEGEGETQY
TRBJ2-1,TRBV11-3,TRBD2,ASSPRLAGGLDEQF
TRBJ1-1,TRBV6-5,NA,ASSYGGAEAF
TRBJ2-3,TRBV28,TRBD2,ASSLSRRLAGADTQY
TRBJ1-2,TRBV20-1,NA,SASDQAANYRDYGYT
TRBJ1-2,TRBV28,NA,ASSLGPYGYT
TRBJ2-7,TRBV28,TRBD2,ASEGSGGAGGRNEQY
TRBJ1-3,TRBV28,TRBD1,ASHSGTDYLSGNTIY
TRBJ2-6,TRBV5-1,NA,ASIGDLANVLT
TRBJ2-7,TRBV5-1,NA,ASSLVGRGEQY
TRBJ1-3,TRBV28,NA,AVARALRPDTIY
TRBJ2-3,TRBV6-2/TRBV6-3,NA,ASSYAGDTQY
TRBJ2-6,TRBV10-1,NA,ASISKSSGANVLT
TRBJ1-2,TRBV28,NA,ASSQGQSKVYGYT
TRBJ2-7,TRBV6-1,NA,ASSQSGGAGESYEQY
TRBJ1-1,TRBV13,NA,ASSLRSIVAEAF
TRBJ2-1,TRBV4-1,NA,ASSQGQYNEQF
TRBJ1-5,TRBV27,NA,ATAMTTSNQPQH
TRBJ1-3,TRBV7-8,TRBD1,ASSLDGTEDSGNTIY
TRBJ1-1,TRBV9,NA,ASREILNTEAF
TRBJ2-3,TRBV6-2/TRBV6-3,TRBD1,ASSARQGIPDTQY
TRBJ2-7,TRBV7-8,NA,ASSFGGSDEQY
TRBJ2-2,TRBV30,NA,AWSPNLNTGELF
TRBJ1-1,TRBV19,NA,ASSMGTEAF
TRBJ2-7,TRBV5-1,NA,ASRISEQSYEQY
TRBJ2-7,TRBV25-1,TRBD1,ASSKTRDRTSHEQY
TRBJ1-5,TRBV20-1,NA,SAFDQGSYNQPQH
TRBJ2-7,TRBV20-1,NA,SARYGGGYEQY
TRBJ2-3,TRBV5-5,NA,ASSLSTSKDTQY
TRBJ2-7,TRBV20-1,NA,SARGGQGTYEQY
TRBJ2-1,TRBV19,TRBD1,ASKTGQGVYNEQF
TRBJ1-6,TRBV28,NA,ASRTSYNSPLH
TRBJ2-3,TRBV14,NA,ASSQGPFGDTQY
TRBJ2-3,TRBV9,TRBD2,ASSSVIAGVADTQY
TRBJ2-7,TRBV20-1,TRBD2,SAGVGTSGNEQY
TRBJ2-7,TRBV7-9,NA,ASSLLTQGGEQY
TRBJ1-2,TRBV3-1,NA,ASSPGRTVDGYT
TRBJ2-7,TRBV28,NA,ASSPPGTGMYEQY
TRBJ2-5,TRBV7-6,NA,ASSHISGTLKTQY
TRBJ2-1,TRBV5-1,TRBD1,ASSYRPGQGYNEQF